The 29 T cell receptor beta chains below all came from one sample that was sequenced in a study of neoadjuvant anti-PD-1 for oral cavity cancer. Here immunoSEQ multiplex PCR was the method, and the copy in TCRdb shows in-frame clones only, minus some. The sample has about 16,000 clones; 55% to 70% are singletons. This sample comprised PBMCs, obtained before nivolumab (anti-PD-1) treatment. Source of these receptors: a person between 40 and 80 years old with oral cavity squamous cell carcinoma.

The gene calls are TRBV27 and TRBJ2-3; D unclear. This CDR3 comprises 14 residues. Per germline, CDR1 MNHEY and CDR2 SMNVEV (reference sequence). V lost 5 bases, J lost 7 bases, and 16 bases lay in between. CDR3 sequence: CASSPSAAIHTQYF. The CDR3, as DNA: TGTGCCAGCAGTCCCTCGGCGGCCATCCATACGCAGTATTTT.

This clone is labeled large. The chain joins TRBV25-1 to TRBJ2-5; tentatively, D is TRBD1 (5 bases). The CDR3 runs to 14 residues. Per the germline V gene, CDR1 is MGHDK and CDR2 is SYGVNS. V was cut by 3 bases and J by 5 bases, with 13 bases left in between. The CDR3 DNA reads TGTGCCAGCAGTGATCGAGGACACCGGGAGACCCAGTACTTC. It specifies CASSDRGHRETQYF.

This clone turned up a few times. The CDR3 DNA is TGTGCCAGCAGCACTGGACAGGGCCTTAACACTGAAGCTTTCTTT. This gives the protein CASSTGQGLNTEAFF. The gene calls are TRBV7-8 and TRBJ1-1; 8 bases are shared with TRBD1. The J segment lost 2 bases and the V segment lost 5 bases, leaving 7 bases of the junction unmatched. The germline V gene encodes CDR1 SGHVS and CDR2 FQNEAQ. The CDR3 covers 15 residues.

V and J are TRBV30 and TRBJ2-7, with TRBD1 matching over 8 bases. Germline V gives CDR1 GTSNPN, CDR2 SVGIG (reference sequence). The V and J ends lost 4 bases and 5 bases, in that order; junction bases with no gene match: 7. This CDR3 region has 13 residues. The CDR3 region is CAWTRTGPHEQYF. In nucleotides, the CDR3 is TGTGCCTGGACGAGGACAGGGCCCCACGAGCAGTACTTC.

This clone appeared once. The chain employs TRBV4-2 and TRBJ2-5; TRBD2 agrees at 7 bases. CDR1 and CDR2 from the germline V gene are LGHNA and YNFKEQ. The junction had 9 bases not matched to a gene; V was cut back by 1 base and J by 4 bases. The CDR3 length is 16 residues. CDR3 nucleotide sequence: TGTGCCAGCAGCCAAGTTGGGGCGGGAGAGTCAGAGACCCAGTACTTC. Protein product: CASSQVGAGESETQYF.

V usage is TRBV10-1 and J usage is TRBJ2-1; weak D call: TRBD1 (6 bases). From germline, CDR1 is WNHNN and CDR2 SYGVQD (reference sequence). The CDR3 contains 18 residues. The ends were cut back, 2 bases at V and 9 bases at J, with 26 bases in the middle. The CDR3 sequence is CASSETSIRASGRGEQFF. Here the CDR3 DNA reads TGCGCCAGCAGTGAGACCTCTATCAGGGCGTCCGGCAGGGGTGAGCAGTTCTTC.

This chain connects TRBV5-1 to TRBJ2-6; D may match TRBD1 or TRBD2 (5 bases each). Germline assignment: CDR1 SGHRS and CDR2 YFSETQ. V lost 0 bases and J 0 bases, leaving 10 bases between the germline ends. The CDR3 contains 17 residues. In DNA form, the CDR3 reads TGCGCCAGCAGCTTGGGGGGGAGCGGCTCTGGGGCCAACGTCCTGACTTTC. Amino acids: CASSLGGSGSGANVLTF.

J is TRBJ2-7 and V is TRBV27, with 12 positions matching TRBD1. Looked up from germline, CDR1 is MNHEY and CDR2 is SMNVEV (reference sequence). The V gene end was trimmed by 6 bases and the J gene end by 1 base; junction bases not matched to a gene: 13. The CDR3 extends over 18 amino acids. This CDR3 reads CASRLSGTGGFSSYEQYF. The CDR3 DNA reads TGTGCCAGCAGGCTCTCCGGGACAGGGGGCTTTTCGTCCTACGAGCAGTACTTC.

The chain has TRBV2 and TRBJ2-1; D uncertain. The ends were cut back, 1 base at V and 14 bases at J, with 18 bases in the middle. The CDR3 extends over 14 amino acids. CDR1 is SNHLY, CDR2 FYNNEI, per germline. This chain's CDR3 is CASSEDGARTTEFF. CDR3 bases: TGTGCCAGCAGTGAAGATGGCGCCCGGACGACGGAGTTCTTC.

This chain uses TRBV4-1 with TRBJ2-1; D may be TRBD2 (5 bases). The V end lost 0 bases, the J end lost 4 bases, and 13 bases lay between the germline ends. From germline, CDR1 is MGHRA and CDR2 YSYEKL. This CDR3 comprises 16 residues. The CDR3 reads CASSQDHNRLYNEQFF. The CDR3 region has the DNA TGCGCCAGCAGCCAAGATCATAACAGACTATACAATGAGCAGTTCTTC.

The chain carries TRBV7-8 and TRBJ2-7; D may match TRBD1 or TRBD2 (5 bases each). Trimming took 10 bases from V and 6 from J, leaving 22 bases between them. Germline V lookup: CDR1 SGHVS, CDR2 FQNEAQ. This CDR3 has 14 amino acids. As DNA, the CDR3 is TGTGCCACGAACACCCACTCGGGGCCCCTCGAGCAGTACTTC. It is translated as CATNTHSGPLEQYF.

The chain recombines TRBV5-1 with TRBJ2-7, with a weak D call TRBD1 (6 bases). This CDR3 comprises 13 residues. Germline V gene lookup returns CDR1 SGHRS and CDR2 YFSETQ. The V gene lost 4 bases and the J gene lost 3 bases, with 11 bases spanning the gap. CDR3 loop: CASSPRDNYEQYF. CDR3 nucleotides: TGCGCCAGCAGCCCCCGGGACAACTACGAGCAGTACTTC.

This clone was seen a handful of times. V usage is TRBV6-5 and J usage is TRBJ1-2; D is unclear. Germline CDR1 and CDR2: MNHEY and SVGAGI. V shed 2 bases and J shed 8 bases, with 12 bases lying between them. CDR3 length: 13 residues. CDR3 loop: CASSYALREGYTF. The CDR3 nucleotides read TGTGCCAGCAGTTACGCACTCCGGGAGGGCTACACCTTC.

The genes are TRBV29-1 and TRBJ2-5; 9 bases align to TRBD2. The CDR3 contains 14 residues. J lost 4 bases, V lost 7 bases, and 10 bases had no gene match. From germline, CDR1 is SQVTM and CDR2 ANQGSEA. CDR3 protein: CSGFVGAGGETQYF. DNA for the CDR3: TGCAGCGGTTTTGTTGGAGCGGGAGGAGAGACCCAGTACTTC.

The chain links TRBV19 to TRBJ2-2; TRBD2 agrees at 7 bases. The germline V gene has CDR1 LNHDA and CDR2 SQIVND (reference sequence). V gave up 2 bases and J gave up 6 bases; unmatched junction bases: 9. The CDR3 loop spans 16 amino acids. For the CDR3, the DNA is TGTGCCAGTAGTATACCGGGACTATCTTACGCCGGGGAGCTGTTTTTT. This codes for CASSIPGLSYAGELFF.

This chain uses TRBV9 with TRBJ2-3; a possible D gene is TRBD2 (5 bases). The CDR3 is made up of 14 amino acids. With 0 bases removed from V and 3 bases from J, the gap between germline ends came to 8 bases. In germline, CDR1 is SGDLS, CDR2 YYNGEE. The CDR3 sequence is CASSVAGLTDTQYF. Here the CDR3 DNA reads TGTGCCAGCAGCGTAGCGGGATTGACAGATACGCAGTATTTT. Full variable domain (outside the CDR3, taken from reference TRBV9 and TRBJ2-3): DSGVTQTPKHLITATGQRVTLRCSPRSGDLSVYWYQQSLDQGLQFLIQYYNGEERAKGNILERFSAQQFPDLHSELNLSSLELGDSALYFCASSVAGLTDTQYFGPGTRLTVL.

CDR3 nucleotide sequence: TGTGCCAGCAGTCCAGGCCCGGGACAAAAATACGAGCAGTACTTC. Translating it yields CASSPGPGQKYEQYF. The chain couples TRBV28 to TRBJ2-7; D perhaps matches TRBD1 (6 bases). The ends were cut back, 5 bases at V and 4 bases at J, with 18 bases in the middle. This CDR3 spans 15 amino acids. The V gene's germline CDR1 is MDHEN and CDR2 SYDVKM.

This rearrangement joins TRBV4-1 to TRBJ1-1; D is undetermined. This CDR3 spans 13 amino acids. V was shortened by 4 bases and J by 7 bases, with 13 bases between the two germline ends. Germline V CDR1 and CDR2: MGHRA, YSYEKL. CDR3 protein: CASSPRLGIEAFF. CDR3 DNA sequence: TGCGCCAGCAGCCCCCGGCTTGGGATTGAAGCTTTCTTT.

The chain carries TRBV25-1 and TRBJ2-3; the D gene is possibly TRBD2 (6 bases). Germline-derived CDR1 and CDR2 are MGHDK and SYGVNS. The length of the CDR3 is 15 residues. The V and J ends lost 2 bases and 2 bases respectively, with 11 bases between them. CDR3 DNA: TGTGCCAGCAGTGAACGGGGGTTTTACACAGATACGCAGTATTTT. It yields the protein CASSERGFYTDTQYF.

The chain uses TRBV5-1 and TRBJ2-7; 7 nucleotides match TRBD1. V shed 4 bases and J 7 bases; nucleotides not matched to a gene: 11. The CDR3 totals 14 residues. Germline CDR1 and CDR2: SGHRS and YFSETQ. Here the CDR3 reads CASSPGPTGWEQYF. CDR3 sequence (DNA): TGCGCCAGCAGCCCGGGACCGACAGGGTGGGAGCAGTACTTC.

This chain joins TRBV7-2 and TRBJ2-5; D remains ambiguous. The CDR3 has 11 residues. Germline CDR1 is SGHTA and CDR2 is FQGNSA. V was cut by 5 bases and J by 4 bases, with 5 bases left in between. CDR3: CASSARETQYF. In nucleotides, the CDR3 is TGTGCCAGCAGCGCTAGAGAGACCCAGTACTTC.

This rearrangement joins TRBV6-5 to TRBJ2-7; TRBD2 matches 7 bases. Germline V lookup: CDR1 MNHEY, CDR2 SVGAGI. CDR3 length equals 14 residues. V was pared by 2 bases and J by 7 bases, with 8 bases of the junction left unmatched. The CDR3 protein is CASSYRAGAQEQYF. The CDR3 DNA is TGTGCCAGCAGTTACCGGGCGGGAGCCCAAGAGCAGTACTTC.

V is TRBV30 and J is TRBJ1-2; D remains unclear. Between the trimmed V and J ends, which lost 0 bases and 4 bases, there was a span of 9 bases. Per germline, CDR1 GTSNPN and CDR2 SVGIG (reference sequence). This CDR3 has 13 residues. The CDR3 region has the DNA TGTGCCTGGAGTGTACAGACCGGCTATGGCTACACCTTC. Amino acids: CAWSVQTGYGYTF.

The gene calls are TRBV9 and TRBJ1-5; D is unclear. This CDR3 contains 14 residues. Trimming took off 4 bases at V and 11 bases at J, with 19 bases between the two ends. CDR1 and CDR2 from the germline V gene are SGDLS and YYNGEE. The CDR3: CASSLEPHSRAQHF. CDR3 sequence (DNA): TGTGCCAGCAGCCTCGAACCTCATAGCCGGGCCCAGCATTTT.

This sequence joins TRBV2 and TRBJ2-1; 8 positions agree with TRBD1. Germline V gene lookup returns CDR1 SNHLY and CDR2 FYNNEI. V dropped 4 bases and J dropped 6; count of bases not matched to a gene: 8. The CDR3 is 15 amino acids. The CDR3 DNA is TGTGCCAGCAGTGTAGACAGGGGCTCGGGCAATGAGCAGTTCTTC. This encodes CASSVDRGSGNEQFF.

The chain recombines TRBV5-8 with TRBJ2-6, with 7 bases identical to TRBD1. Germline CDR1 reads SGHTS; CDR2 reads YDEGEE. The CDR3 is 18 amino acids. The V segment lost 5 bases and the J segment 2 bases; nucleotides outside the gene matches: 13. CDR3 region: CASRHPGQIDPGANVLTF. The CDR3 DNA follows: TGTGCCAGCAGACATCCGGGACAGATCGATCCTGGGGCCAACGTCCTGACTTTC.

V is TRBV29-1 and J is TRBJ1-4, with D possibly being TRBD1 (5 bases). Germline V CDR1 and CDR2: SQVTM, ANQGSEA. The CDR3 length is 14 residues. V was shortened by 4 bases and J by 8 bases, with 17 bases between the two germline ends. The CDR3 sequence is CSVALEGFWEKLFF. As DNA, the CDR3 is TGCAGCGTTGCTTTGGAGGGGTTTTGGGAAAAACTGTTTTTT.

This clone was observed a handful of times. This chain links TRBV2 with TRBJ2-3; D might be TRBD2 (5 bases). V dropped 5 bases and J dropped 2 bases, with 5 bases sitting between them. Germline CDR1 SNHLY, CDR2 FYNNEI. This CDR3 is 12 amino acids long. The CDR3 DNA follows: TGTGCCAGCAGTCGGGACACAGATACGCAGTATTTT. Translated, it gives CASSRDTDTQYF.

The genes are TRBV29-1 and TRBJ2-3, with a weak D call TRBD2 (6 bases). The CDR3 loop spans 13 amino acids. The germline V gene encodes CDR1 SQVTM and CDR2 ANQGSEA. V gave up 8 bases and J gave up 2 bases, with 14 bases separating them. Here the CDR3 DNA reads TGCAGCACCGGGACTCCATTCACAGATACGCAGTATTTT. Protein sequence: CSTGTPFTDTQYF.